This T cell receptor (beta chain) was captured in a study of human T cells and chemical hapten exposure. Time point denoted: pre-sensitization, week 0. Treatment indicated: therapeutic diphenylcyclopropenone sensitization with weekly scalp DPC. This clonotype has a count of ten or more. TCRdb passed the RACE reads through MiXCR, listing each CDR3 protein once. Of 80,000 to 100,000 distinct CDR3 sequences listed, 10% to 12% were seen once; the top ten hold 2.5% to 4%. The sequence was collected from a woman aged 55-70 years with alopecia areata. Some clones in this sample may be carry-over from other donors' samples. Sequenced material: whole blood, taken in connection with sensitization to the hapten diphenylcyclopropenone (DPC).

CDR3 in DNA: TGTGCCAGCAGCTCCAGACAGGGCACAGATACGCAGTATTTT. Its translation: CASSSRQGTDTQYF. The chain joins TRBV5-4 to TRBJ2-3; D possibly corresponds to TRBD1 (6 bases). V was trimmed by 3 bases and J by 1 base, leaving 9 bases between them. The CDR3 loop spans 14 amino acids. Germline V gives CDR1 SGHNT, CDR2 YYREEE (reference sequence).